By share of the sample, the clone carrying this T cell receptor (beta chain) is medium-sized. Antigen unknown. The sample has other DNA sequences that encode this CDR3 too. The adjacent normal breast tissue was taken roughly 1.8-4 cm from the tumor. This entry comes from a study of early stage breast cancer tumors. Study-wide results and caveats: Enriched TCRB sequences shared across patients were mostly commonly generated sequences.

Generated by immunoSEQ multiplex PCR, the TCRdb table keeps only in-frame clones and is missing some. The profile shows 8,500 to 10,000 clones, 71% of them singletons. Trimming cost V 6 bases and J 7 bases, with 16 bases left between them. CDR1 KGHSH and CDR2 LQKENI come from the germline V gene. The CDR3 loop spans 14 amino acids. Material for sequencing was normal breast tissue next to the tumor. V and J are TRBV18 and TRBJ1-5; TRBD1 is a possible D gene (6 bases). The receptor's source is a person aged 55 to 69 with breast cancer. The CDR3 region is CASSPGQLGQPQHF. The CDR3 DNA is TGTGCCAGCTCGCCTGGACAGCTGGGGCAGCCCCAGCATTTT.